This TCR beta chain was observed in a study of Ad26.COV2.S vaccination and SARS-CoV-2 variants. Whole-study findings and limits: A substantial breadth of spike-specific CD8+ and CD4+ T cell responses after vaccination has been reported.

As regards this clone: Its antigen is as yet unknown.

Treatment here: some 19 received Ad26.COV2.S at low or high dose, single or two shots; 5 received placebo; per-sample allocation not given. Specimens were obtained on day 63 following the first vaccine or placebo injection. V was shortened by 1 base and J by 8 bases, with 17 bases between the two germline ends. This CDR3 has 16 amino acids. Germline loops: CDR1 MGHRA, CDR2 YSYEKL. Libraries were prepared by immunoSEQ multiplex PCR; TCRdb keeps only in-frame clonotypes and omits some of them. The sample yields approximately 450,000 clones, 90% seen once. Sample: peripheral blood, taken in a trial of Ad26.COV2.S vaccine versus placebo. The chain links TRBV4-1 to TRBJ1-4; tentatively, D is TRBD1 (5 bases). This TCR derives from a person between 18 and 60 years old who received the Ad26.COV2.S COVID-19 vaccine or a placebo. CDR3 DNA sequence: TGCGCCAGCAGCCAAGGGGACTTACCGAATGCGGAAAAACTGTTTTTT. It is translated as CASSQGDLPNAEKLFF.